This entry is about one TCR beta chain. There were TCR beta CDR3 regions amplified from RNA transcripts. RT-PCR in the first round (using the HTBI primer set) targeted the TCR CDR3. TCRdb called the multiplex PCR reads again in MiXCR, with one record for every CDR3 protein. Here the sample spans approximately 640,000 distinct CDR3 sequences, roughly a sixth being singletons. From germline, CDR1 is KGHDR and CDR2 SFDVKD. Trimming removed 4 bases from V and 4 bases from J; junction bases left unmatched: 2. This CDR3 region has 16 residues. The data were obtained in a study of T cells in Graves' hyperthyroidism and ophthalmopathy.

The J gene is TRBJ2-3, the V gene TRBV24-1, with 15 bases identical to TRBD2. This TCR derives from a man aged 50-60 years with Graves' hyperthyroidism. Sequencing was carried out using blood. The CDR3 here is CATSDRTSGRADTQYF. The DNA for the CDR3 is TGTGCCACCAGTGACCGGACTAGCGGGAGGGCAGATACGCAGTATTTT.